The rows below give T cell receptor beta chains drawn from one sample of a study of breast tumors, draining lymph nodes, adjacent tissues. Using its own MiXCR run on the multiplex PCR reads, TCRdb lists one record per CDR3 protein. The sample has approximately 90,000 distinct CDR3 sequences, approximately 30% seen once. The sample taken for sequencing was axillary lymph node tissue. The source is a female donor with breast cancer. Some clones in this sample may be carry-over from other donors' samples. Each CDR3 is given with its conserved first and last residue. The D gene is left open where the match is weak. Clone size is stated in some rows and not others, as once, few, many or a class when expanded.

clone_size cdr3_length j_call d_call v_call cdr3_nt cdr3_aa
. 13 TRBJ1-2 TRBD1 TRBV29-1 TGCAGCGTTACCTCTCGCAGGGACAGGGCTGTCACCTTC CSVTSRRDRAVTF
many 16 TRBJ2-6 . TRBV2 TGTGCCAGCAGGCAAGCCCGAGGCTCTGGGGCCAACGTCCTGACTTTC CASRQARGSGANVLTF
many 13 TRBJ1-1 TRBD1 TRBV20-1 TGCAGTGCTAGCCAGGGGGCTCGCACTGAAGCTTTCTTT CSASQGARTEAFF
many 16 TRBJ2-1 TRBD2 TRBV3-1 TGTGCCAGCAGCCAAGTACCACTAGCGGTGGGGGGTGAGCAGTTCTTC CASSQVPLAVGGEQFF
many 15 TRBJ2-5 TRBD2 TRBV7-3 TGTGCCAGCAGTAGCGGCGAGCGGGGTTCAGAGACCCAGTACTTC CASSSGERGSETQYF
many 18 TRBJ2-2 . TRBV5-8 TGTGCCAGCAGCTGGGAAGGCTCAAAATTAACGAACACCGGGGAGCTGTTTTTT CASSWEGSKLTNTGELFF
many 11 TRBJ1-4 . TRBV19 TGTGCCAGTACTGATAATGAAAAACTGTTTTTT CASTDNEKLFF
many 13 TRBJ2-5 . TRBV3-1 TGTGCCAGCAGCCAAGATCTGGAAGAGACCCAGTACTTC CASSQDLEETQYF
many 15 TRBJ2-6 . TRBV19 TGTGCCAGTAACCCCCTTAACTCTGGGGCCAACGTCCTGACTTTC CASNPLNSGANVLTF
many 14 TRBJ2-7 . TRBV11-2 TGTGCCAGCAGCCGCCAAGAACCCTCCTACGAGCAGTACTTC CASSRQEPSYEQYF
. 15 TRBJ2-7 . TRBV10-3 TGTGCCATCAGCATTCGACCCCTGGATCAAGTCGAGCAGTACTTC CAISIRPLDQVEQYF
many 15 TRBJ2-7 TRBD1 TRBV19 TGTGCCAGTAGTATGTCAGACAGGGGTGACTACGAGCAGTACTTC CASSMSDRGDYEQYF
. 14 TRBJ2-7 TRBD1 TRBV2 TGTGCCAGCAGAGGGGGGACAGGTTCCTACGAGCAGTACTTC CASRGGTGSYEQYF
many 14 TRBJ1-5 TRBD1 TRBV2 TGTGCCAGCAGTGAGGACAGGGGAAATCAGCCCCAGCATTTT CASSEDRGNQPQHF
many 11 TRBJ2-7 TRBD2 TRBV5-6 TGTGCCAGCAGCGGGGGGGTGGAGCAGTACTTC CASSGGVEQYF
many 13 TRBJ2-2 . TRBV6-5 TGTGCCAGCAGTGAACTAGGGGCCGGGGAGCTGTTTTTT CASSELGAGELFF
many 15 TRBJ2-1 . TRBV20-1 TGCAGTGCTAGATCACGAACAGGTTTCGACAATGAGCAGTTCTTC CSARSRTGFDNEQFF
many 14 TRBJ2-5 . TRBV7-2 TGTGCCAGCAGCTTAAGTGGGTTCCAAGAGACCCAGTACTTC CASSLSGFQETQYF
many 14 TRBJ2-2 . TRBV24-1 TGTGCCACCAGTGAGAATCCAGACACCGGGGAGCTGTTTTTT CATSENPDTGELFF
. 16 TRBJ1-1 . TRBV7-9 TGTGCCAGCAGCTTAACCCAGGGAATGGTGAACACTGAAGCTTTCTTT CASSLTQGMVNTEAFF
many 14 TRBJ2-7 . TRBV28 TGTGCCAGCAGTTCGACCCGTGGAGCCTACGAGCAGTACTTC CASSSTRGAYEQYF
many 13 TRBJ2-3 . TRBV14 TGTGCCAGCAGCCCCGGCGGAGGGGATACGCAGTATTTT CASSPGGGDTQYF
. 13 TRBJ1-5 . TRBV12-3/TRBV12-4 TGTGCCAACAATGTAGGGGGAGACCAGCCCCAGCATTTT CANNVGGDQPQHF
many 15 TRBJ2-5 TRBD1 TRBV25-1 TGTGCCAGCAGTGACCCCGGACAGGGGTTAGAGACCCAGTACTTC CASSDPGQGLETQYF
few 14 TRBJ2-3 . TRBV6-5 TGTGCCAGCAGTCACCAGGGGCCCTGGGATACGCAGTATTTT CASSHQGPWDTQYF
many 11 TRBJ1-1 . TRBV7-9 TGTGCCAGCAGCTTACCAAAAGAAGCTTTCTTT CASSLPKEAFF
. 15 TRBJ2-7 . TRBV2 TGTGTCAGCAGTGAAGGCTACTCCGGGGTCTACGAGCAGTACTTC CVSSEGYSGVYEQYF
. 14 TRBJ2-3 TRBD2 TRBV20-1 TGCAGTGCTAGGACTAGCGGGAACACAGATACGCAGTATTTT CSARTSGNTDTQYF
. 15 TRBJ2-5 . TRBV7-2 TGTGCCAGCAGTTTGGGGGCGGGGTACAATCAGCCCCAGTACTTC CASSLGAGYNQPQYF
. 16 TRBJ2-7 TRBD2 TRBV5-1 TGCGCCAGCAGCCCTGGGACTAGCGGGAGATCCGACGAGCAGTACTTC CASSPGTSGRSDEQYF
many 19 TRBJ2-6 . TRBV6-4 TGTGCCAGCAGTGATCGGGTTCTCGTCGGGGCCTCTGGGGCCAACGTCCTGACTTTC CASSDRVLVGASGANVLTF